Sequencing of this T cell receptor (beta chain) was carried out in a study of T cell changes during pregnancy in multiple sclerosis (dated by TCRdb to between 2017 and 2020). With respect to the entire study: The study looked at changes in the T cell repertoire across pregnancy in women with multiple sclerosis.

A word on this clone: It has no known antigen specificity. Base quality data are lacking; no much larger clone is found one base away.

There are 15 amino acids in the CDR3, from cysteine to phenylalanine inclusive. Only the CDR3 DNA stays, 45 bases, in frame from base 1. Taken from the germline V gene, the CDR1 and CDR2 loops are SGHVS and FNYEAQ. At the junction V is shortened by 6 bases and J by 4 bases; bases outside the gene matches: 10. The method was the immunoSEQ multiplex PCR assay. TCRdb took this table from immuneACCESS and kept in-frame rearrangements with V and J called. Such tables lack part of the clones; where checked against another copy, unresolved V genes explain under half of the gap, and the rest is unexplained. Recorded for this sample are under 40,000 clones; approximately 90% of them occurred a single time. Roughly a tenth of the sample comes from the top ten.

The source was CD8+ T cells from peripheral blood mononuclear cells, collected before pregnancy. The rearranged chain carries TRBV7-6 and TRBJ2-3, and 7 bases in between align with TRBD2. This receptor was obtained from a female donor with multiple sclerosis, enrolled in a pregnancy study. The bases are TGTGCCAGCAGTCCCTCGCGGGGGATCGCAGATACGCAGTATTTT. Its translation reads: CASSPSRGIADTQYF.